The T cell receptor beta chain under discussion was sequenced for a study of cytomegalovirus exposure and HLA in healthy donors. Study-level results: The CMV antigen specificity of a few CMV-associated chains was confirmed through in vitro analysis.

The protocol was immunoSEQ multiplex PCR, while the TCRdb copy is restricted to in-frame clones and leaves out a portion. The data hold about 360,000 clones, with 86% observed a single time. Notes on this clone: Its specificity is not known.

CDR1 and CDR2 (germline): WNHNN, SYGVQD (reference sequence). V shed 6 bases, J shed 2 bases, and the junction held 7 bases outside the gene matches. The CDR3 is 14 amino acids. The sequence was collected from a woman in her late teens or twenties in good health and CMV-seronegative. The rearrangement uses TRBV10-1 and TRBJ2-7; 7 bases line up with TRBD2. The sample was PBMCs. The CDR3 is CASSSGLVPYEQYF. The CDR3 DNA is TGCGCCAGCAGCTCCGGACTAGTTCCCTACGAGCAGTACTTC.